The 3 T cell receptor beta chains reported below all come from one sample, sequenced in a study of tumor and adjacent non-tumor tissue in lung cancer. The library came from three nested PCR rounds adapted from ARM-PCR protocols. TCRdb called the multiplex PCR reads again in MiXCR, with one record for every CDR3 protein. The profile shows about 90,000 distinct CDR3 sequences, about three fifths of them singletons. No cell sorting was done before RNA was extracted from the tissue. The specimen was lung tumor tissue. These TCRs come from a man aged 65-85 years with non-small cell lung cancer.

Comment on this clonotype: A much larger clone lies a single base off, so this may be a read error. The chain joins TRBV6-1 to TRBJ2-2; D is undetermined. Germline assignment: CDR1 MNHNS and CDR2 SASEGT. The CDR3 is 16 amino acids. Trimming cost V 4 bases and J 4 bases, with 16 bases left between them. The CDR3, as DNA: TGTGCCAGCAGTGTCTGGCAGTTTTTTAGCACCGGGGAGCTGTTTTTT. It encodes CASSVWQFFSTGELFF.

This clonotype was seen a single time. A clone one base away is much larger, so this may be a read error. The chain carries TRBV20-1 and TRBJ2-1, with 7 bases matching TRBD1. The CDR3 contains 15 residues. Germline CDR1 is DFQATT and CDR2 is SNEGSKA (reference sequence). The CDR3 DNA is TGCAATGCTAGCCGCCAGGGACAGTTTAGGCATGAGCAGTTCTTC. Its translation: CNASRQGQFRHEQFF.

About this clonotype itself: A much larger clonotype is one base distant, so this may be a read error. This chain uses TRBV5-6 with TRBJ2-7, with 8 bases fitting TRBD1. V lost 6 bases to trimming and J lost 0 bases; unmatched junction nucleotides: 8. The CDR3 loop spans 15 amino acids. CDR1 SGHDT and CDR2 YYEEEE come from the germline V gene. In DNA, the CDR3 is TGTGCCAGCAACGAGACAGGGGTTGGCTCCTACGAGCAGTACTTC. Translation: CASNETGVGSYEQYF.